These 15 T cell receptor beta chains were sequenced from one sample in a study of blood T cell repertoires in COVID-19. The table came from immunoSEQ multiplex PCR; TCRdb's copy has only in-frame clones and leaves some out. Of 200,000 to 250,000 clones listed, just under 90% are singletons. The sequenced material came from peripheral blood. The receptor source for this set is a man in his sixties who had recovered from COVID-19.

As DNA, the CDR3 is TGTGCCAGTAGGCCCCCCCAAGGGGGAGGGACTGAAGCTTTCTTT. Protein product: CASRPPQGGGTEAFF. This sequence joins TRBV19 and TRBJ1-1; D is perhaps TRBD1 (6 bases). Germline V gene lookup returns CDR1 LNHDA and CDR2 SQIVND (reference sequence). The V gene lost 6 bases and the J gene lost 5 bases, with 19 bases spanning the gap. This CDR3 contains 15 residues.

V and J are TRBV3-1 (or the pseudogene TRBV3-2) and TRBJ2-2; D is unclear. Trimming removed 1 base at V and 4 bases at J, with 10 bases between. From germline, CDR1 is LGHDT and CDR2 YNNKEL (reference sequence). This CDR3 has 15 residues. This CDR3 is CASSQGAPPTGELFF. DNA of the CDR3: TGTGCCAGCAGCCAAGGGGCGCCGCCCACCGGGGAGCTGTTTTTT.

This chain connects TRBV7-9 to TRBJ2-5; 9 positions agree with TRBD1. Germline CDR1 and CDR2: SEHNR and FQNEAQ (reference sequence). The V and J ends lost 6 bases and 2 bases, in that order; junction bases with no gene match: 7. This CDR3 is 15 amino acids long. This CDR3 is CASRSSGTGQETQYF. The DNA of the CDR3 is TGTGCCAGCAGAAGTTCCGGGACAGGGCAAGAGACCCAGTACTTC. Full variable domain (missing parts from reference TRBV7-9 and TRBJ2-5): DTGVSQNPRHKITKRGQNVTFRCDPISEHNRLYWYRQTLGQGPEFLTYFQNEAQLEKSRLLSDRFSAERPKGSFSTLEIQRTEQGDSAMYLCASRSSGTGQETQYFGPGTRLLVL.

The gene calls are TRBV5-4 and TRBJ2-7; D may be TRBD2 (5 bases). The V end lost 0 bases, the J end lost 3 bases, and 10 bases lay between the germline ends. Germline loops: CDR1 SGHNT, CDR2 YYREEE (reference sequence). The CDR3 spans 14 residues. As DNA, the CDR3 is TGTGCCAGCAGCTTGGACGGGATAGGCTACGAGCAGTACTTC. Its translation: CASSLDGIGYEQYF.

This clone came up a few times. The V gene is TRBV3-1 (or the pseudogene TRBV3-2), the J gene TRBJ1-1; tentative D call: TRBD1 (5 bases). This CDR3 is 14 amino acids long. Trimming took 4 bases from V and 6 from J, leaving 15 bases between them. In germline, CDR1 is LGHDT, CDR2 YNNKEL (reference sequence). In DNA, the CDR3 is TGTGCCAGCAGCCGATCCAGGGCTCGGGCTGAAGCTTTCTTT. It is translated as CASSRSRARAEAFF.

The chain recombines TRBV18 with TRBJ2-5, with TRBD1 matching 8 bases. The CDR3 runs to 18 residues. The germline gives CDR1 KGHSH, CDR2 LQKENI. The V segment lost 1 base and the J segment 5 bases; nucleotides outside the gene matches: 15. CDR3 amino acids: CASSPRVRTGPVVETQYF. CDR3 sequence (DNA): TGTGCCAGCTCACCACGTGTACGGACAGGGCCGGTTGTGGAGACCCAGTACTTC.

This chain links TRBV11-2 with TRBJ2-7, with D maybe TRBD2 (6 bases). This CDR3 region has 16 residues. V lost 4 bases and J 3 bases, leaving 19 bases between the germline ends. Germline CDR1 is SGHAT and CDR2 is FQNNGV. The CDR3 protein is CASSSGGGAEVYEQYF. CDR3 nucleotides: TGTGCCAGCAGCTCCGGAGGAGGGGCAGAGGTCTACGAGCAGTACTTC. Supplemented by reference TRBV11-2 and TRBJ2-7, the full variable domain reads EAGVAQSPRYKIIEKRQSVAFWCNPISGHATLYWYQQILGQGPKLLIQFQNNGVVDDSQLPKDRFSAERLKGVDSTLKIQPAKLEDSAVYLCASSSGGGAEVYEQYFGPGTRLTVT.

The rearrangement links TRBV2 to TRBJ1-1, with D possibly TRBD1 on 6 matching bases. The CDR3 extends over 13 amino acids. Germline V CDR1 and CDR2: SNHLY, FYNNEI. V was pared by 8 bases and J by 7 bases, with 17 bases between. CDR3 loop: CASGGGQQLEAFF. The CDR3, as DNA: TGTGCCAGCGGGGGGGGCCAGCAGCTTGAAGCTTTCTTT.

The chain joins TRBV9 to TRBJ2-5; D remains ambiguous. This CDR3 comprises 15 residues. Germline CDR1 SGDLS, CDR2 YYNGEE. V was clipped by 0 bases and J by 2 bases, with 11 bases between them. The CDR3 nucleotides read TGTGCCAGCAGCGTAGCGGCAGGAATACAAGAGACCCAGTACTTC. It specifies CASSVAAGIQETQYF. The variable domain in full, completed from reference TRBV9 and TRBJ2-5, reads DSGVTQTPKHLITATGQRVTLRCSPRSGDLSVYWYQQSLDQGLQFLIQYYNGEERAKGNILERFSAQQFPDLHSELNLSSLELGDSALYFCASSVAAGIQETQYFGPGTRLLVL.

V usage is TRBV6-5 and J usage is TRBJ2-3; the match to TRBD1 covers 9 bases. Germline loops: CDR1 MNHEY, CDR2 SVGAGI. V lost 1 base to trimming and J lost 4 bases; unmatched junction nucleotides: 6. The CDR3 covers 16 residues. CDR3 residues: CASSYFGDRVADTQYF. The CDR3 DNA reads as TGTGCCAGCAGTTACTTTGGGGACAGGGTGGCAGATACGCAGTATTTT.

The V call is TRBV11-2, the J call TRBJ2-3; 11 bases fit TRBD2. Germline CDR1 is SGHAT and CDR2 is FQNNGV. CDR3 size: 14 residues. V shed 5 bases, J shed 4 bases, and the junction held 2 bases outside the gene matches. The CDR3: CASSPGLAADTQYF. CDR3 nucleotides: TGTGCCAGCAGCCCGGGACTAGCGGCAGATACGCAGTATTTT.

The CDR3 DNA reads TGTGCCAGCATTAACAGGGGGCGACACGAGCAGTACTTC. Protein sequence: CASINRGRHEQYF. This rearrangement joins TRBV6-5 to TRBJ2-7, with TRBD1 identical over 9 bases. The germline V gene has CDR1 MNHEY and CDR2 SVGAGI. The V segment lost 7 bases and the J segment 5 bases; nucleotides outside the gene matches: 6. The CDR3 has 13 residues.

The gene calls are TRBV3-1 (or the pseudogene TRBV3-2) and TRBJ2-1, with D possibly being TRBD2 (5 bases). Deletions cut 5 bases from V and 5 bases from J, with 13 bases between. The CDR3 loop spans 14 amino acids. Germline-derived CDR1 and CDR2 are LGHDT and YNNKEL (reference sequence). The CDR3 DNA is TGTGCCAGCAGCGCCCGGGAACAGAACAATGAGCAGTTCTTC. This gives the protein CASSAREQNNEQFF.

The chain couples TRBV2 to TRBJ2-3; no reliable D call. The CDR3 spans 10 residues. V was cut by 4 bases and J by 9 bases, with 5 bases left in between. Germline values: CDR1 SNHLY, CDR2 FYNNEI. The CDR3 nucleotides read TGTGCCAGCAGTGCCCAAACGCAGTATTTT. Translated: CASSAQTQYF.

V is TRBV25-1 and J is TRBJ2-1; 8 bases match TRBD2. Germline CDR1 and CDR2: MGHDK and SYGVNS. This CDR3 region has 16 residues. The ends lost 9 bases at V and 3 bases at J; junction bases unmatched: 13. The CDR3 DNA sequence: TGTGCCAGTCGGGTAGGCGGGGGGAACATCTACAATGAGCAGTTCTTC. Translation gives CASRVGGGNIYNEQFF.